These T cell receptor beta chains were read from a single sample in a study of blood T cell repertoires in COVID-19. The protocol was immunoSEQ multiplex PCR, while the TCRdb copy is restricted to in-frame clones and leaves out a portion. This repertoire shows fewer than 200,000 clones, around 90% found once; its top ten account for roughly 5.3%. The source material was peripheral blood. The receptor set was obtained from a man aged 18 to 35 with COVID-19, enrolled during active disease. Each CDR3 is given with its conserved first and last residue. Fields, in order: V gene, D gene, J gene, clone size, CDR3 protein, CDR3 DNA. A D gene is named only where the DNA matches it firmly. Some rows have no size entry. The others give once, few or many, or a class for an expanded clone.

>TRBV7-8|TRBD1|TRBJ1-2|once
CASSLEGRGSNYGYTF
TGTGCCAGCAGCTTAGAGGGCAGGGGGTCTAACTATGGCTACACCTTC
>TRBV5-6|-|TRBJ1-2|-
CASSLGALSYGYTF
TGTGCCAGCAGCTTGGGGGCCCTTTCCTATGGCTACACCTTC
>TRBV24-1|TRBD1|TRBJ2-3|-
CATSGDRGPTDTQYF
TGTGCCACCAGTGGGGACAGGGGGCCGACAGATACGCAGTATTTT
>TRBV11-3|TRBD1|TRBJ2-1|-
CASSSGQRGLGSYNEQFF
TGTGCCAGCAGCTCGGGACAGCGAGGCTTGGGCTCCTACAATGAGCAGTTCTTC
>TRBV7-6|-|TRBJ1-2|-
CASSSLGGADGYTF
TGTGCCAGCAGCTCTCTTGGGGGGGCAGATGGCTACACCTTC
>TRBV5-1|-|TRBJ1-1|once
CASSFGPNTEAFF
TGCGCCAGCAGCTTCGGTCCCAACACTGAAGCTTTCTTT
>TRBV4-3|TRBD1|TRBJ2-7|-
CASSPGQVSYEQYF
TGCGCCAGCAGCCCGGGACAGGTCTCCTACGAGCAGTACTTC
>TRBV10-2|TRBD2|TRBJ2-2|-
CASLGEGDTGELFF
TGCGCCAGCCTAGGGGAGGGTGACACCGGGGAGCTGTTTTTT
>TRBV7-9|TRBD1|TRBJ2-1|-
CASSRPGGQGVDEQFF
TGTGCCAGCAGTCGTCCCGGGGGACAGGGTGTGGATGAGCAGTTCTTC
>TRBV27|-|TRBJ2-7|once
CASSPPRSPGREQYF
TGTGCCAGCAGTCCGCCCCGGTCCCCCGGGAGAGAGCAGTACTTC
>TRBV29-1|-|TRBJ2-7|-
CSGLITGGEYF
TGCAGCGGTCTGATCACAGGTGGGGAGTACTTC
>TRBV30|-|TRBJ1-2|-
CAWGPGPNYGYTF
TGTGCCTGGGGGCCCGGTCCCAACTATGGCTACACCTTC
>TRBV6-2/TRBV6-3|-|TRBJ2-1|-
CASTPGGSSYNEQFF
TGTGCCAGCACCCCTGGGGGGAGCTCCTACAATGAGCAGTTCTTC
>TRBV12-3/TRBV12-4|-|TRBJ1-5|-
CASSLDGGQPQHF
TGTGCCAGCAGTTTAGACGGAGGTCAGCCCCAGCATTTT
>TRBV3-1/TRBV3-2|-|TRBJ1-5|-
CASSQDLEGSQPQHF
TGTGCCAGCAGCCAAGATCTTGAGGGATCTCAGCCCCAGCATTTT
>TRBV4-1|-|TRBJ2-2|-
CASSRGFTGELFF
TGCGCCAGCAGCCGCGGGTTCACCGGGGAGCTGTTTTTT
>TRBV19|TRBD1|TRBJ2-2|-
CASSSGQANTGELFF
TGTGCCAGTAGTTCAGGACAGGCAAACACCGGGGAGCTGTTTTTT
>TRBV7-9|-|TRBJ2-1|-
CASSIRQGLHNEQFF
TGTGCCAGCAGCATCCGACAGGGACTCCATAATGAGCAGTTCTTC
>TRBV15|TRBD2|TRBJ2-3|-
CATSSGTSGRSSTDTQYF
TGTGCCACCAGCAGCGGGACTAGCGGACGTTCTAGCACAGATACGCAGTATTTT
>TRBV28|-|TRBJ1-2|-
CATEIRDRYGYTF
TGTGCCACCGAAATCAGGGATCGCTATGGCTACACCTTC
>TRBV4-3|-|TRBJ1-1|-
CASSLRWGGNTEAFF
TGCGCCAGCAGCCTCCGCTGGGGGGGAAACACTGAAGCTTTCTTT
>TRBV4-3|-|TRBJ2-7|-
CASSQVYYRGRETLTYEQYF
TGCGCCAGCAGCCAAGTGTATTATAGAGGCAGGGAAACGCTAACCTACGAGCAGTACTTC
>TRBV4-3|-|TRBJ1-2|-
CASSQIQGTRGYTF
TGCGCCAGCAGCCAAATCCAGGGTACAAGGGGCTACACCTTC
>TRBV6-6|-|TRBJ1-4|few
CASSYGQAGDKLLF
TGTGCCAGCAGTTACGGTCAGGCTGGGGACAAACTGCTTTTT
>TRBV15|-|TRBJ2-3|-
CATRDITTSTDTQYF
TGTGCCACCAGAGACATCACCACCAGCACAGATACGCAGTATTTT
>TRBV9|TRBD1|TRBJ1-4|-
CASPFFDRVDEKLFF
TGTGCCAGCCCTTTTTTTGACAGGGTCGACGAAAAACTGTTTTTT
>TRBV5-1|TRBD1|TRBJ2-5|-
CASSFPGTGEETQYF
TGCGCCAGCAGCTTCCCCGGGACAGGTGAAGAGACCCAGTACTTC
>TRBV4-1|-|TRBJ1-5|-
CASSQVAGFNQPQHF
TGCGCCAGCAGCCAAGTGGCAGGGTTTAATCAGCCCCAGCATTTT
>TRBV19|TRBD1|TRBJ2-7|-
CASNPRDRDEQYF
TGTGCCAGTAACCCTCGGGACAGGGACGAGCAGTACTTC
>TRBV7-6|-|TRBJ2-2|-
CASSTGTYNTGELFF
TGTGCCAGCAGCACAGGGACGTATAACACCGGGGAGCTGTTTTTT
>TRBV9|-|TRBJ2-2|-
CAIYTGELFF
TGTGCCATCTACACCGGGGAGCTGTTTTTT
>TRBV10-1|-|TRBJ2-7|-
CASSARETSEQYF
TGCGCCAGCAGTGCAAGGGAGACGTCCGAGCAGTACTTC